Detailed here is one T cell receptor beta chain. In this sample, this clone turned up a few times. Its antigen remains undetermined. The sample holds no much larger clone one base away, and base qualities are not on file. Collaborating institutions collected whole blood in K2EDTA tubes following their own protocols. For TCRbeta analysis, collaborators shipped samples as frozen whole blood, isolated PBMCs, or DNA extracted from either of those sample types. TCRbeta CDR3 regions were amplified from genomic DNA by means of the immunoSEQ Assay, a bias-controlled multiplex PCR. As for the authors' bioinformatics: The number of nucleated cells in each sample was estimated by amplification of reference gene primers within the assay. To quantify the absolute abundance of each unique TCRbeta CDR3 rearrangement, sequence reads were collapsed and filtered. For each sample, productive Simpson clonality was calculated by taking the square root of Simpson's diversity index across productive rearrangements. TCRdb obtained this table from immuneACCESS and retained in-frame rearrangements with V and J assigned. These tables miss some clones; where compared with another copy, unresolved V genes account for less than half of the shortfall, and the remainder is unexplained. The V and J calls and clone size come from that table; D and trimming were worked out from the DNA. The sample includes roughly 110,000 clones, with 81% observed a single time. The top ten clones comprise 1.5% to 1.7% of the sample.

The sample belongs to a study of blood T cell repertoires in COVID-19 (dated by TCRdb to 2019 to 2021). Concerning the study at large: Collaborator samples came from the United States, Italy and Spain and covered acute and convalescent phases of COVID-19. The samples were drawn from two sources: the first 160 participants of the ongoing ImmuneRACE study, and 950 to 1,500 subjects contributed by 6 global collaborators. Where available, HLA class I and class II types were obtained from metadata supplied by the sample provider rather than from assay-based typing. The repertoires were made available in a free public database intended to serve as a resource for research on the immune response to SARS-CoV-2. The sample metadata nearly always contained a de-identified subject ID, COVID-19 status, age in years and sex. The material from the prospective study consisted of cDNA or gDNA derived from T cells, B-cell-depleted T cells, or PBMCs. Deeply sampled blood TCRbeta repertoires from subjects exposed to, actively infected with, or recovered from COVID-19 were included in the dataset. Overall study results and their limits: How much clinical and demographic metadata was included differed by source and by participant, and the metadata was provided uncurated.

In the germline V gene (reference sequence), CDR1 corresponds to DFQATT and CDR2 to SNEGSKA. Measured from the cysteine to the phenylalanine, the CDR3 is 14 residues long. Kept here is only the CDR3 DNA, which spans 42 bases and is read in frame from base 1. Compared with germline, V lacks 3 bases and J lacks 7 bases; bases without a gene match: 9. Recombination linked TRBV20-1 to TRBJ1-2, with 9 bases matching TRBD1. Sequencing used peripheral blood. This clonotype was obtained from a man aged 45 to 65 with acute or convalescent COVID-19. The CDR3 is CSASPRTGVSGYTF. In nucleotides, the sequence is TGCAGTGCTAGTCCCAGGACAGGGGTGTCTGGCTACACCTTC.